This T cell receptor (beta chain) originates from a study of identical twins. TCRdb processed the 5' RACE reads anew with MiXCR; each CDR3 protein has one entry. Here the sample spans some 100,000 distinct CDR3 sequences, 4.5% to 6.5% being singletons. Germline loops: CDR1 SGHAT, CDR2 FQNNGV. The CDR3 is made up of 14 amino acids. V shed 0 bases and J shed 9 bases, with 12 bases lying between them. The sample holds many counts of this clonotype. What was sequenced was memory T cells sorted from blood. The clonotype was recovered from a woman between 50 and 59 years old in good health. The genes are TRBV11-2 and TRBJ1-3; no clear D. The CDR3 protein is CASSLDERLGTIYF. CDR3 nucleotide sequence: TGTGCCAGCAGCTTAGACGAACGTTTGGGCACCATATATTTT. The full variable domain, in which reference TRBV11-2 and TRBJ1-3 provide the parts outside the CDR3, is EAGVAQSPRYKIIEKRQSVAFWCNPISGHATLYWYQQILGQGPKLLIQFQNNGVVDDSQLPKDRFSAERLKGVDSTLKIQPAKLEDSAVYLCASSLDERLGTIYFGEGSWLTVV.